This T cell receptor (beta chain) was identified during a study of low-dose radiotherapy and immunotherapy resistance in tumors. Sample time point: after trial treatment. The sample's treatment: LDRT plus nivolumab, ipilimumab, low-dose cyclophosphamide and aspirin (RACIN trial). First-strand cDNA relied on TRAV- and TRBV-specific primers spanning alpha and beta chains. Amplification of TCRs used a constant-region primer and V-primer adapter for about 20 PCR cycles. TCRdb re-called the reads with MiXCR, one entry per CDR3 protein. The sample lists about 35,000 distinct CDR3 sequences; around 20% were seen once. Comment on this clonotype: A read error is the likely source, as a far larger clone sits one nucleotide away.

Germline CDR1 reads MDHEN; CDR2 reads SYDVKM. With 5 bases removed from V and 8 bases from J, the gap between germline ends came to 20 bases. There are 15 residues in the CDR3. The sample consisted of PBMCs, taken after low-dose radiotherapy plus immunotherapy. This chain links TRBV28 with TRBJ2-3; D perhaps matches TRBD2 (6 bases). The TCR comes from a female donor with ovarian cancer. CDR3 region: CASSEEGDGPGTQYF. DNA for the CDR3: TGTGCCAGCAGTGAGGAGGGAGACGGGCCAGGTACGCAGTATTTT.